The sequence of this T cell receptor beta chain was determined in a study of T cells in Graves' hyperthyroidism and ophthalmopathy. General study findings and limits: Researchers report that a 13 V-J model separated ophthalmopathy from stable hyperthyroidism.

RNA transcripts served as the template for amplifying TCR beta CDR3 regions. First-round RT-PCR with HTBI primers amplified the TCR CDR3 region. One entry per CDR3 protein, called by TCRdb with MiXCR from the multiplex PCR reads. The sample contains more than 500,000 distinct CDR3 sequences, 12% to 15% of which appear only once. This clonotype appeared a few times. Its antigen remains unidentified. No ophthalmopathy progression within 18 months constituted stable Graves' hyperthyroidism. Exclusion of patients followed from uncontrolled infection, other autoimmune disease, pregnancy or lactation. The PBMCs were sourced from fresh peripheral blood (about 10 ml). The CDR3 has 15 residues. V dropped 5 bases and J dropped 3 bases, with 17 bases sitting between them. Germline V lookup: CDR1 PRHDT, CDR2 FYEKMQ (reference sequence).

Input material: blood. The clonotype comes from a middle-aged woman with Graves' hyperthyroidism. This chain connects TRBV13 to TRBJ2-7, with a weak D call TRBD2 (5 bases). The CDR3 sequence is CASSRRTRQDYEQYF. Written as DNA, the CDR3 is TGTGCCAGCAGCAGGAGGACGCGGCAGGACTACGAGCAGTACTTC. Combining the CDR3 with reference TRBV13 and TRBJ2-7 gives the whole variable domain AAGVIQSPRHLIKEKRETATLKCYPIPRHDTVYWYQQGPGQDPQFLISFYEKMQSDKGSIPDRFSAQQFSDYHSELNMSSLELGDSALYFCASSRRTRQDYEQYFGPGTRLTVT.